This TCR beta chain was obtained from a study of cytomegalovirus exposure and HLA in healthy donors. Study as a whole: The Caucasian-associated ancestry cluster held around 76% of 350 to 450 genotyped donors.

The sample holds a few counts of this clone. The target antigen is unknown. The PCR was carried out with 60 Vbeta primers and 13 Jbeta primers. Clones were read by immunoSEQ multiplex PCR, and TCRdb kept only the in-frame ones, dropping some. The repertoire holds some 110,000 clones, with about 79% as singletons. Findings of the study overall: Most of the CMV-associated TCR beta chains (in a later analysis) appeared to be HLA-restricted.

Material for sequencing was PBMCs. The sequence was obtained from a woman aged 18-29 years in good health and CMV-seropositive.

In DNA form, the CDR3 reads TGTGCCAGCAGCCCTCCCCCCGACTTTGTCGAGCAGTACTTC. It specifies CASSPPPDFVEQYF. The V call is TRBV9, the J call TRBJ2-7; D not certain. Per germline, CDR1 SGDLS and CDR2 YYNGEE. CDR3 length: 14 amino acids. Trimming left V 4 bases short and J 6 bases short, with 17 bases between. Full variable domain (remainder filled in from reference TRBV9 and TRBJ2-7): DSGVTQTPKHLITATGQRVTLRCSPRSGDLSVYWYQQSLDQGLQFLIQYYNGEERAKGNILERFSAQQFPDLHSELNLSSLELGDSALYFCASSPPPDFVEQYFGPGTRLTVT.